The T cell receptor (beta chain) described here comes from a study of CD8 T cells in ankylosing spondylitis. Broader study findings: Several highly homologous variants formed a TCR beta motif that appeared characteristic of ankylosing spondylitis blood.

Turning to this clonotype: Antigen: not known.

Using its own MiXCR run on the 5' RACE reads, TCRdb lists one record per CDR3 protein. The sample lists 750,000 to 850,000 distinct CDR3 sequences, 12% occurring once. Trimming left V 4 bases short and J 5 bases short, with 15 bases between. This CDR3 comprises 15 residues. Per the germline V gene, CDR1 is LGHNA and CDR2 is YSLEER. This sequence originates from a male donor with ankylosing spondylitis. The V gene is TRBV4-3, the J gene TRBJ1-5; D is undetermined. The sample taken for sequencing was blood, either unsorted or a sorted T cell fraction (not recorded which). CDR3 residues: CASSPEAVAHQPQHF. CDR3 bases: TGCGCCAGCAGCCCAGAGGCGGTAGCCCATCAGCCCCAGCATTTT.